This passage covers 30 T cell receptor beta chains from one sample sequenced in a study of CD8 T cells in Susac syndrome. An amount of RNA that ranged from roughly 0.5 to 1 ug was reverse transcribed with random hexamers. A single record per CDR3 protein comes from TCRdb applying MiXCR to the immunoSEQ multiplex PCR reads. The sample lists about 200,000 distinct CDR3 sequences; 80% to 95% were seen once. Sequencing was done on a sample of CD8+ T cells from PBMCs. These receptors all come from a human donor with multiple sclerosis.

The rearrangement joins TRBV30 to TRBJ2-1, with unresolved D. The CDR3 has 11 amino acids. Germline values: CDR1 GTSNPN, CDR2 SVGIG (reference sequence). Trimming cost V 3 bases and J 5 bases, with 5 bases left between them. CDR3 in amino acids: CAWRLDNEQFF. The CDR3 DNA follows: TGTGCCTGGAGATTGGACAATGAGCAGTTCTTC.

Written as DNA, the CDR3 is TGTGCCACCATAGCAATGAACACTGAAGCTTTCTTT. As protein: CATIAMNTEAFF. V gene TRBV6-5 combines with J gene TRBJ1-1; D gene ambiguous. This CDR3 comprises 12 residues. V lost 10 bases to trimming and J lost 0 bases, with 9 bases between them. Germline-derived CDR1 and CDR2 are MNHEY and SVGAGI.

The V call is TRBV11-1, the J call TRBJ2-1; 12 bases agree with TRBD2. CDR1 and CDR2 from the germline V gene are SGHAT and FQDESV (reference sequence). J gave up 8 bases and V 3 bases, and 20 bases lay outside the gene matches. There are 20 residues in the CDR3. As DNA, the CDR3 is TGTGCCAGCAGCTTCCCGATGACTAGCGGGAGTGGAGCTACCCTCGATGAGCAGTTCTTC. Residues: CASSFPMTSGSGATLDEQFF.

This chain links TRBV9 with TRBJ1-2; 9 positions agree with TRBD1. Trimming cost V 7 bases and J 5 bases; bases outside gene matches: 3. Germline CDR1 and CDR2: SGDLS and YYNGEE. This CDR3 contains 12 residues. DNA for the CDR3: TGTGCCAGCTATGGACAGGGGTATGGCTACACCTTC. Translating gives CASYGQGYGYTF. The whole variable domain, filled in from reference TRBV9 and TRBJ1-2, reads DSGVTQTPKHLITATGQRVTLRCSPRSGDLSVYWYQQSLDQGLQFLIQYYNGEERAKGNILERFSAQQFPDLHSELNLSSLELGDSALYFCASYGQGYGYTFGSGTRLTVV.

This clonotype was found once. The chain joins TRBV30 to TRBJ2-6, with D maybe TRBD2 (5 bases). The CDR3 length is 20 residues. Trimming stripped 0 bases from V and 1 base from J, with 22 bases between. Looked up from germline, CDR1 is GTSNPN and CDR2 is SVGIG (reference sequence). The CDR3 bases are TGTGCCTGGAGTGTAAGCCCCCCGCGTTGGTCGGGGTCTGGGGCCAACGTCCTGACTTTC. This translates into CAWSVSPPRWSGSGANVLTF.

The V gene is TRBV29-1, the J gene TRBJ2-5; TRBD1 might be the D (7 bases). V was cut by 0 bases and J by 3 bases, with 11 bases left in between. Germline V gives CDR1 SQVTM, CDR2 ANQGSEA. CDR3 length: 14 residues. CDR3 DNA: TGCAGCGTTGAAGATCTCAGGGGGGAAGAGACCCAGTACTTC. This sequence encodes CSVEDLRGEETQYF.

The V call is TRBV5-1, the J call TRBJ2-7; no clear D. The CDR3 has 13 amino acids. From germline, CDR1 is SGHRS and CDR2 YFSETQ. The germline V and J ends were trimmed by 0 bases and 5 bases, with 9 bases remaining between them. The chain's CDR3 is CASSLVTPDEQYF. CDR3 in DNA: TGCGCCAGCAGCTTGGTGACACCAGACGAGCAGTACTTC.

Comments on this clonotype: The junction and the germline gene differ at one end; a read error may be behind it. This chain links TRBV6-1 with TRBJ2-1; D possibly matches TRBD1 or TRBD2 (5 bases each). This CDR3 is built from 17 residues. Per germline, CDR1 MNHNS and CDR2 SASEGT. The CDR3 DNA sequence: TGTGCCAGCACTGAAACCGGGACCCGGAGCCCCTACAATGAGCAGTTCTTC. Translating gives CASTETGTRSPYNEQFF.

The chain is built from TRBV20-1 and TRBJ2-3; D uncertain. Trimming cost V 1 base and J 1 base, with 3 bases left between them. The germline V gene encodes CDR1 DFQATT and CDR2 SNEGSKA (reference sequence). The length of the CDR3 is 12 residues. The CDR3 region has the DNA TGCAGTGCTAGAGGATGCACAGATACGCAGTATTTT. This sequence encodes CSARGCTDTQYF.

The rearrangement links TRBV9 to TRBJ2-3; 8 nucleotides align to TRBD2. CDR3 length: 16 amino acids. Germline assignment: CDR1 SGDLS and CDR2 YYNGEE. With 2 bases clipped from V and 2 bases from J, the junction kept 7 bases outside the gene matches. CDR3 bases: TGTGCCAGCAGCGTGGGCTGGACTAGCTTCACAGATACGCAGTATTTT. This gives the protein CASSVGWTSFTDTQYF.

The chain couples TRBV27 to TRBJ2-7; D may correspond to TRBD1 or TRBD2 (6 bases each). V shed 0 bases and J shed 3 bases, with 12 bases lying between them. The CDR3 has 15 amino acids. Germline values: CDR1 MNHEY, CDR2 SMNVEV (reference sequence). The CDR3 reads CASSLSYGGLYEQYF. CDR3 coding DNA: TGTGCCAGCAGTTTATCGTATGGGGGGCTCTACGAGCAGTACTTC.

The rearrangement joins TRBV4-1 to TRBJ2-3, with a weak D call TRBD2 (5 bases). In germline, CDR1 is MGHRA, CDR2 YSYEKL. The length of the CDR3 is 14 residues. Trimming shortened V by 2 bases and J by 0 bases, and 6 bases separated the two germline ends. CDR3 region: CASSQRGSTDTQYF. CDR3 DNA sequence: TGCGCCAGCAGCCAACGCGGGAGCACAGATACGCAGTATTTT.

The CDR3 nucleotides are TGTGCCAGCAGCTTAGCTCGAAGGGGAAATGAAAAACTGTTTTTT. Translation: CASSLARRGNEKLFF. The chain couples TRBV7-9 to TRBJ1-4; D is perhaps TRBD1 (5 bases). CDR1 and CDR2 from the germline V gene are SEHNR and FQNEAQ (reference sequence). The CDR3 has 15 residues. Trimming left V 0 bases short and J 5 bases short, with 10 bases between.

V and J are TRBV3-1 and TRBJ1-1, with TRBD1 matching 8 bases. Germline assignment: CDR1 LGHDT and CDR2 YNNKEL (reference sequence). The V segment lost 6 bases and the J segment 4 bases; nucleotides outside the gene matches: 10. The CDR3 totals 15 residues. DNA for the CDR3: TGTGCCAGCAGTCTTACAACAGGGGGTGGCACTGAAGCTTTCTTT. Encoded protein: CASSLTTGGGTEAFF.

The J gene is TRBJ2-1, the V gene TRBV7-3, with 8 bases identical to TRBD2. The V segment lost 1 base and the J segment 4 bases; nucleotides outside the gene matches: 6. Germline values: CDR1 SGHTA, CDR2 FQGTGA. The CDR3 is made up of 16 amino acids. The CDR3 sequence: CASSLISSGGYNEQFF. CDR3 in DNA: TGTGCCAGCAGCTTAATCTCATCGGGAGGGTACAATGAGCAGTTCTTC.

The chain is built from TRBV10-3 and TRBJ2-5, with D unresolved. Trimming removed 2 bases at V and 0 bases at J, with 4 bases between. Germline CDR1 is ENHRY and CDR2 is SYGVKD. The CDR3 extends over 13 amino acids. In nucleotides, the CDR3 is TGTGCCATCAGTGAGGTAGACCAAGAGACCCAGTACTTC. Protein product: CAISEVDQETQYF.

CDR3 sequence: CASSGPPDLLAGGHLDTQYF. CDR3 DNA sequence: TGTGCCAGCAGCGGTCCGCCGGACTTACTAGCGGGAGGGCACTTGGATACGCAGTATTTT. This chain links TRBV11-1 with TRBJ2-3; 13 bases are a match to TRBD2. The CDR3 has 20 amino acids. The V gene end was trimmed by 5 bases and the J gene end by 6 bases; junction bases not matched to a gene: 20. Germline V gene sequence: CDR1 SGHAT, CDR2 FQDESV (reference sequence).

This sequence joins TRBV5-1 and TRBJ2-3, with D possibly being TRBD1 or TRBD2 (5 bases each). The CDR3 is made up of 15 amino acids. Germline V gives CDR1 SGHRS, CDR2 YFSETQ. Trimming removed 4 bases at V and 1 base at J, with 13 bases between. CDR3 nucleotides: TGCGCCAGCAGCCTGGGGGAGTCAGGCACAGATACGCAGTATTTT. Encoded protein: CASSLGESGTDTQYF.

J is TRBJ1-2 and V is TRBV14; maybe TRBD1 (6 bases). V was pared by 0 bases and J by 6 bases, with 11 bases between. The CDR3 contains 14 residues. Germline CDR1 SGHDN, CDR2 FVKESK. This CDR3 reads CASSQDPGGNGYTF. The CDR3 DNA reads TGTGCCAGCAGCCAAGATCCGGGGGGCAATGGCTACACCTTC.

V and J are TRBV6-2 or TRBV6-3 and TRBJ2-2, with D perhaps given as TRBD1 or TRBD2 (5 bases each). Looked up from germline, CDR1 is MNHEY and CDR2 is SVGEGT. This CDR3 region has 15 residues. Between the trimmed V and J ends, which lost 6 bases and 1 base, there was a span of 12 bases. As DNA, the CDR3 is TGTGCCAGCAGCCCCTGGGACGAGAACACCGGGGAGCTGTTTTTT. Protein: CASSPWDENTGELFF.

The sample holds one count of this clonotype. The chain combines TRBV4-3 with TRBJ2-4, with a weak D call TRBD2 (6 bases). The germline CDR1 and CDR2 sequences are LGHNA and YSLEER. CDR3 length: 13 amino acids. V dropped 1 base and J dropped 11 bases, with 12 bases sitting between them. The CDR3 protein is CASSQVAGNVQYF. The CDR3 nucleotides are TGCGCCAGCAGCCAAGTGGCGGGGAACGTTCAGTACTTC.

This sequence joins TRBV2 and TRBJ1-2; a weak D match, TRBD1 (5 bases). V was cut by 9 bases and J by 3 bases, with 20 bases left in between. The CDR3 runs 15 residues. In germline, CDR1 is SNHLY, CDR2 FYNNEI. The CDR3: CARNPSRDGDYGYTF. The CDR3 DNA follows: TGTGCCAGGAACCCCAGCAGGGATGGTGACTATGGCTACACCTTC.

J is TRBJ1-4 and V is TRBV3-1; maybe TRBD1 (6 bases). V lost 3 bases, J lost 2 bases, and 13 bases lay in between. Germline CDR1 reads LGHDT; CDR2 reads YNNKEL (reference sequence). CDR3 size: 16 residues. The CDR3 here is CASSQDSTDTNEKLFF. The CDR3, as DNA: TGTGCCAGCAGCCAGGACAGTACTGACACTAATGAAAAACTGTTTTTT.

J is TRBJ2-2 and V is TRBV30, with D possibly matching TRBD2 (6 bases). V was cut by 4 bases and J by 4 bases, with 7 bases left in between. Germline CDR1 GTSNPN, CDR2 SVGIG (reference sequence). The CDR3 is 12 residues long. DNA of the CDR3: TGTGCCTGGACGGGGGTCACCGGGGAGCTGTTTTTT. This sequence encodes CAWTGVTGELFF. Full variable domain (rest looked up from reference TRBV30 and TRBJ2-2): SQTIHQWPATLVQPVGSPLSLECTVEGTSNPNLYWYRQAAGRGLQLLFYSVGIGQISSEVPQNLSASRPQDRQFILSSKKLLLSDSGFYLCAWTGVTGELFFGEGSRLTVL.

The V gene is TRBV6-2 or TRBV6-3, the J gene TRBJ1-2; 7 positions match TRBD1. Germline CDR1 is MNHEY and CDR2 is SVGEGT. Trimming removed 6 bases from V and 0 bases from J; junction bases left unmatched: 19. This CDR3 region has 19 residues. The CDR3 reads CASRSITGTETPANYGYTF. The CDR3 DNA sequence: TGTGCCAGCAGATCTATCACCGGGACAGAGACTCCAGCTAACTATGGCTACACCTTC.

CDR3 DNA sequence: TGCGCCGGGGGAAGGGCGGCTAGCACAGATACGCAGTATTTT. It is translated as CAGGRAASTDTQYF. The gene calls are TRBV4-1 and TRBJ2-3, with D perhaps being TRBD1 or TRBD2 (5 bases each). V was shortened by 11 bases and J by 0 bases, with 15 bases between the two germline ends. Germline lookup yields CDR1 MGHRA and CDR2 YSYEKL. The CDR3 is 14 residues long.

The chain uses TRBV2 and TRBJ2-5; D remains unclear. The germline V and J ends were trimmed by 3 bases and 3 bases, with 11 bases remaining between them. CDR1 and CDR2 (germline): SNHLY, FYNNEI. The CDR3 has 14 residues. Here the CDR3 reads CASSESQNKETQYF. CDR3 sequence (DNA): TGTGCCAGCAGTGAGAGCCAGAACAAAGAGACCCAGTACTTC.

This clonotype was observed a single time. J is TRBJ2-1 and V is TRBV6-6; TRBD2 matches 8 bases. This CDR3 region has 15 residues. Germline V gene lookup returns CDR1 MNHNY and CDR2 SVGAGI (reference sequence). The V segment lost 6 bases and the J segment 6 bases; nucleotides outside the gene matches: 10. CDR3 sequence reads: CASSPQAGDFNEQFF. CDR3 in DNA: TGTGCCAGCAGCCCGCAAGCGGGGGATTTCAATGAGCAGTTCTTC.

The chain links TRBV19 to TRBJ1-2; D uncertain. CDR3 length equals 14 residues. Trimming stripped 3 bases from V and 4 bases from J, with 12 bases between. Looked up from germline, CDR1 is LNHDA and CDR2 is SQIVND (reference sequence). CDR3 coding DNA: TGTGCCAGTAGTATGGGAGACACACTCTATGGCTACACCTTC. It specifies CASSMGDTLYGYTF. Supplemented by reference TRBV19 and TRBJ1-2, the full variable domain reads DGGITQSPKYLFRKEGQNVTLSCEQNLNHDAMYWYRQDPGQGLRLIYYSQIVNDFQKGDIAEGYSVSREKKESFPLTVTSAQKNPTAFYLCASSMGDTLYGYTFGSGTRLTVV.

The chain uses TRBV14 and TRBJ1-5; D might be TRBD1 (5 bases). This CDR3 is built from 15 residues. Trimming left V 4 bases short and J 0 bases short, with 10 bases between. Germline V gene sequence: CDR1 SGHDN, CDR2 FVKESK. In nucleotides, the CDR3 is TGTGCCAGCAGCCGGACATTTTATAGCAATCAGCCCCAGCATTTT. Encoded protein: CASSRTFYSNQPQHF.